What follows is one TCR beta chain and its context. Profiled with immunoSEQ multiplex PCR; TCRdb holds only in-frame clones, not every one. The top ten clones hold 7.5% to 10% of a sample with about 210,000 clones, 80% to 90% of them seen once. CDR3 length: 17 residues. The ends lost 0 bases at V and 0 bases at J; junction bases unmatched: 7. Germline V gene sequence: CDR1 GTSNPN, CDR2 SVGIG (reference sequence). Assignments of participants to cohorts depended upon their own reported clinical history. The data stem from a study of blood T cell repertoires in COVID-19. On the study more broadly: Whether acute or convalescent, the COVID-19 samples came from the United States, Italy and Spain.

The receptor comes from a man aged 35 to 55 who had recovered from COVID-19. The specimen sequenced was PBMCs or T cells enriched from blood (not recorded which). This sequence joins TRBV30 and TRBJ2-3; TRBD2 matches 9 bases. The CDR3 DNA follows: TGTGCCTGGAGTGTACATCTAGCGGGACCTAGCACAGATACGCAGTATTTT. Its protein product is CAWSVHLAGPSTDTQYF. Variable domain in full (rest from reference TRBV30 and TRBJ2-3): SQTIHQWPATLVQPVGSPLSLECTVEGTSNPNLYWYRQAAGRGLQLLFYSVGIGQISSEVPQNLSASRPQDRQFILSSKKLLLSDSGFYLCAWSVHLAGPSTDTQYFGPGTRLTVL.